The clone carrying this T cell receptor (beta chain) was counted between two and nine times. Its antigen is unknown. A clone one base away is much larger, so this may be a read error. Carrying unique molecular identifiers, the cDNA also gained a universal primer site through template switching. TCRdb recomputed calls from the 5' RACE reads with MiXCR, one row per CDR3 protein. The sample records some 1,600,000 distinct CDR3 sequences, around 33% being singletons. V was cut by 2 bases and J by 5 bases, with 4 bases left in between. Germline lookup yields CDR1 MDHEN and CDR2 SYDVKM. CDR3 size: 11 residues. This record comes from a study of identical twins. Study-wide results and limits: Alpha sequences that were out-of-frame and twin-shared showed an excess of low generation probability.

The gene calls are TRBV28 and TRBJ2-7; D remains ambiguous. This sequence originates from a newborn girl in good health. Sequenced sample: cord blood. The CDR3 region is CASSLPHEQYF. In DNA form, the CDR3 reads TGTGCCAGCAGTTTACCCCACGAGCAGTACTTC.